This is a list of T cell receptor beta chains from one sample in a study of T-cell memory formation after mild COVID-19. TCRdb analysed the 5' RACE reads with MiXCR anew, one entry per CDR3 protein. The sample lists more than 450,000 distinct CDR3 sequences; about 20% were seen once. Material for sequencing was PBMCs or a T cell subset sorted from them (not recorded which). The receptor source for this set is an adult woman who had mild COVID-19 (a few samples of this study predate the infection). Cell type and time point are not known. The CDR3 runs from the conserved cysteine through the conserved F or W.

length | V | CDR3
16 | TRBV5-5 | CASTPHVAGVQETQYF
15 | TRBV11-2 | CASSLGTSSADTQYF
14 | TRBV11-3 | CASSLATGYTEAFF
16 | TRBV6-5 | CASSYSSSGLYNEQFF
15 | TRBV10-3 | CAISDGPTSHGGYTF
14 | TRBV15 | CATSTAGGYNEQFF
14 | TRBV20-1 | CSATVTTGGYGYTF
13 | TRBV10-3 | CAISPTGGAGAFF
15 | TRBV7-9 | CASSLAGFQAPPLHF
14 | TRBV20-1 | CSARLDRGRNEQFF
14 | TRBV20-1 | CSADTSDNTDTQYF
16 | TRBV6-4 | CANEGVRGMSTDTQYF
13 | TRBV27 | CASSLQTGSEQFF
16 | TRBV3-1 | CASSQGVVSYSYEQYF
16 | TRBV3-2 | CASSHWTGGESYEQYF
13 | TRBV19 | CASSTNRDRELFF
14 | TRBV9 | CASSVVVNTGELFF
13 | TRBV6-1 | CASSEAETYEQYF
14 | TRBV7-9 | CASSLDLKSYEQYF
16 | TRBV25-1 | CASSEFGSSGANVLTF
16 | TRBV7-2 | CASSFRGAGGGTEAFF
13 | TRBV3-1 | CASSQERNQPQHF
18 | TRBV29-1 | CSVEDQRFSGQLNTEAFF
14 | TRBV9 | CASSARDPRVEQFF
13 | TRBV7-2 | CASSLQSLGEQYF
13 | TRBV2 | CASNSGLIYEQYF
16 | TRBV5-1 | CASSLVLAENTGELFF
15 | TRBV24-1 | CATSEPPGQEETQYF
19 | TRBV7-9 | CASSRTPGTGGLGANVLTF
13 | TRBV3-1 | CASSRTPGDEQYF
15 | TRBV20-1 | CSAFGQGYSNQPQHF
13 | TRBV29-1 | CSVATGVTDTQYF
15 | TRBV10-3 | CAISESRGDTGELFF
15 | TRBV12-3/TRBV12-4 | CASSTGARSGNTIYF
14 | TRBV25-1 | CASRETGSGNTIYF
15 | TRBV6-1 | CASSEAAGGNSPLHF
18 | TRBV12-5 | CASGLVLGGGMGAGELFF
17 | TRBV21-1 | CASSTSQMPASAGAQYF
13 | TRBV12-3/TRBV12-4 | CASRKTGNYGYTF
18 | TRBV18 | CASSPSLAGSSSYNEQFF
14 | TRBV24-1 | CATSLASNTDTQYF
16 | TRBV4-1 | CASSQGSGDRKNIQYF
14 | TRBV7-6 | CASSSAQHSYEQYF
14 | TRBV6-5 | CASSAVPRWDGYTF
17 | TRBV7-3 | CASSLWRGDSSGNTIYF
12 | TRBV15 | CATSRGDPEQYF
14 | TRBV11-2 | CASSLENREDIQYF
17 | TRBV12-3/TRBV12-4 | CASSFLGLRGSNTEAFF
13 | TRBV29-1 | CSVNRVENTEAFF
14 | TRBV6-5 | CVNAGARPHYEQYF
15 | TRBV2 | CASSATVVGTDTQYF
14 | TRBV27 | CASRTGFMNTEAFF